Listed below are T cell receptor beta chains from one sample, sequenced in a study of cytomegalovirus exposure and HLA in healthy donors. Here immunoSEQ multiplex PCR was the method, and the copy in TCRdb shows in-frame clones only, minus some. Of 130,000 to 150,000 clones listed, 76% are singletons. The specimen was PBMCs. The origin of the receptors is a woman aged 40 to 50 in good health and CMV-seronegative. The CDR3 runs from the conserved cysteine through the conserved F or W. D genes are given only for firm matches. Not every row has a clone size; where given, it reads once, few, many or a size class.

abundance,j_gene,d_gene,v_gene,CDR3nt,CDR3aa
NA,TRBJ2-3,NA,TRBV10-1,TGCGCCAGCAGTGAGGCCCGGGAAGCAGATACGCAGTATTTT,CASSEAREADTQYF
NA,TRBJ2-1,NA,TRBV2,TGTGCCAGCAGTGGGACGTTGGAGGATGAGCAGTTCTTC,CASSGTLEDEQFF
once,TRBJ2-1,TRBD1,TRBV7-9,TGTGCCAGCAGCCCCGGGACAGGGGGGGACAATGAGCAGTTCTTC,CASSPGTGGDNEQFF
NA,TRBJ1-5,NA,TRBV10-3,TGTGCCATCAATCCAGGGATCAATCAGCCCCAGCATTTT,CAINPGINQPQHF
NA,TRBJ2-1,NA,TRBV4-1,TGCGCCAGCAGCCAAGATTCCTCCCGGGTCAACTATGAGCAGTTCTTC,CASSQDSSRVNYEQFF
NA,TRBJ1-4,NA,TRBV7-8,TGTGCCAGCAGCTTAGACAGGGATGGACTGTTTTTT,CASSLDRDGLFF
NA,TRBJ2-5,NA,TRBV15,TGTGCCACCAGCGGAGGCGGGGACCAAGAGACCCAGTACTTC,CATSGGGDQETQYF
NA,TRBJ2-6,NA,TRBV7-2,TGTGCCAGCAGCTTAGCTTTAGGTCCGCAGACAGGGAGGTCTGGGGCCAACGTCCTGACTTTC,CASSLALGPQTGRSGANVLTF
NA,TRBJ1-4,TRBD1,TRBV19,TGTGCCAGTAGGACGGAACAGGGGGCAGGGGAAAAACTGTTTTTT,CASRTEQGAGEKLFF
NA,TRBJ2-1,TRBD2,TRBV5-1,TGCGCCAGCAGCTTGCGACTAGCGGGATATAATGAGCAGTTCTTC,CASSLRLAGYNEQFF
NA,TRBJ1-4,NA,TRBV6-1,TGTGCCAGCAGTGAAGGGTTTAATAGGGGGGGACTGTTTTTT,CASSEGFNRGGLFF
NA,TRBJ1-2,NA,TRBV23-1,TGCGCCAGCAGTCAATCGTCCCCGGAGGGGGGCTACACCTTC,CASSQSSPEGGYTF
NA,TRBJ1-1,NA,TRBV18,TGTGCCAGCTCACCCCCTGACATGAACACTGAAGCTTTCTTT,CASSPPDMNTEAFF
NA,TRBJ1-1,NA,TRBV30,TGTGCCTGGAGCGACCAGGTAGGCACTGAAGCTTTCTTT,CAWSDQVGTEAFF
NA,TRBJ2-3,NA,TRBV5-1,TGCGCCAGCAGCTTGGTGGCGGCAGGGGTAGATACGCAGTATTTT,CASSLVAAGVDTQYF
NA,TRBJ2-3,NA,TRBV2,TGTGCCAGCAGGGCCCTGGGGAGTACAGATACGCAGTATTTT,CASRALGSTDTQYF
few,TRBJ2-5,NA,TRBV5-1,TGCGCCAGCAGCCGGGAGGGACAGCCACAAGAGACCCAGTACTTC,CASSREGQPQETQYF
NA,TRBJ2-7,TRBD2,TRBV5-1,TGCGCCAGCAGCTTTATTTTAAGCGGGAGCGTCAACGAGCAGTACTTC,CASSFILSGSVNEQYF
NA,TRBJ1-2,TRBD1,TRBV6-5,TGTGCCAGCCGAAGGGGACAGGGGGCTTTTGGCTACACCTTC,CASRRGQGAFGYTF
NA,TRBJ1-5,TRBD1,TRBV7-9,TGTGCCAGCCAGGGGGCGGGACAGCCCCAGCATTTT,CASQGAGQPQHF
NA,TRBJ2-6,NA,TRBV28,TGTGCCAGCAGTCTAGACGGGGGTCTCCCTTCCAGCTCTGGGGCCAACGTCCTGACTTTC,CASSLDGGLPSSSGANVLTF
NA,TRBJ2-6,TRBD1,TRBV30,TGTGCCTGGAACCTGGGAGAGGGGGCATGGGCTGGGGCCAACGTCCTGACTTTC,CAWNLGEGAWAGANVLTF
NA,TRBJ1-1,NA,TRBV4-2,TGTGCCAGCAGCCAAGACGCTAAGAACACTGAAGCTTTCTTT,CASSQDAKNTEAFF
NA,TRBJ2-5,NA,TRBV2,TGTGCCAGCAGTGAAACGCCCCCTCGGAGGGCCTCTGACCAGTACTTC,CASSETPPRRASDQYF
NA,TRBJ1-2,NA,TRBV4-1,TGCGCCTCCCTAGGACTCTCTAACTATGGCTACACCTTC,CASLGLSNYGYTF
NA,TRBJ1-5,NA,TRBV2,TGTGCCAGCAGTGAGGACCACGGGCGGGATCAGCCCCAGCATTTT,CASSEDHGRDQPQHF
NA,TRBJ1-2,NA,TRBV2,TGTGCCAGCAGTCAGGGAAACTATGGCTACACCTTC,CASSQGNYGYTF
NA,TRBJ1-3,TRBD1,TRBV5-1,TGCGCCAGCAGCCCCCAAGGACAGGGGAGGGCAAACACCATATATTTT,CASSPQGQGRANTIYF
NA,TRBJ1-1,NA,TRBV14,TGTGCCAGCAGCCCTAACACGGAGTTGAACACTGAAGCTTTCTTT,CASSPNTELNTEAFF
NA,TRBJ2-7,TRBD1,TRBV10-3,TGTGCCATCCGAGGGACAGAGACCTACGAGCAGTACTTC,CAIRGTETYEQYF
NA,TRBJ2-7,NA,TRBV7-9,TGTGCCAGCAGCTTCCTCTCCTTAAACCAGGGATACGAGCAGTACTTC,CASSFLSLNQGYEQYF
few,TRBJ1-3,NA,TRBV7-4,TGTGCCAGCAGCTCTCGGGGAGGTTATTCCCGATTCTCTGGAAACACCATATATTTT,CASSSRGGYSRFSGNTIYF
few,TRBJ2-7,NA,TRBV11-2,TGTGCCAGCAGCTTAGAGACAGGCTACGAGCAGTACTTC,CASSLETGYEQYF
few,TRBJ1-5,TRBD1,TRBV5-6,TGTGCCAGCAGCCTGAGACAGGGATGGCAGCCCCAGCATTTT,CASSLRQGWQPQHF
NA,TRBJ1-2,TRBD1,TRBV2,TGTGCCAGCAGAATAATGTACAGGGGTGGCTACACCTTC,CASRIMYRGGYTF
NA,TRBJ2-3,NA,TRBV5-1,TGCGCCAGCAGCTTGGGGTCAACGGTTGGAGATACGCAGTATTTT,CASSLGSTVGDTQYF
once,TRBJ1-1,NA,TRBV30,TGTGCCTGGAGTGTACTTCCGAACACTGAAGCTTTCTTT,CAWSVLPNTEAFF
NA,TRBJ2-1,NA,TRBV11-2,TGTGCCAGCAGCTTGAAAACAGGGCACTACAATGAGCAGTTCTTC,CASSLKTGHYNEQFF
once,TRBJ2-2,NA,TRBV5-1,TGCGCCAGCAGCTGGAGGAACACCTTCACCGGGGAGCTGTTTTTT,CASSWRNTFTGELFF
NA,TRBJ1-3,NA,TRBV7-7,TGTGCCAGCAGCTCTTACTCTGGAAACACCATATATTTT,CASSSYSGNTIYF